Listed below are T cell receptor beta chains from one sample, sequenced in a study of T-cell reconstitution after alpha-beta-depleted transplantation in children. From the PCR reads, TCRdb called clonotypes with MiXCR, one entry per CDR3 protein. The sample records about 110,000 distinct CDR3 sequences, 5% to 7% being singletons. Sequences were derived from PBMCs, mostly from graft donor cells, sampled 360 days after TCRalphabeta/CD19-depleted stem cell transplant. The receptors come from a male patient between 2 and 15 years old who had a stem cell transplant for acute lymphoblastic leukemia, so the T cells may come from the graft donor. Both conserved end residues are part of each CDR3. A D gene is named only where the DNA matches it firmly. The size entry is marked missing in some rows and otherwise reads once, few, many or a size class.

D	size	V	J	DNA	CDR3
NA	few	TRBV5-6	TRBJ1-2	TGTGCCAGCAGCCCATGGGGGACGATTTATGGCTACACCTTC	CASSPWGTIYGYTF
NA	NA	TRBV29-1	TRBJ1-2	TGCAGCGTTGAATCCAGGAAATATGGCTACACCTTC	CSVESRKYGYTF
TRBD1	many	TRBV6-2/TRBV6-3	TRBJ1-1	TGTGCCAGCAGCCTCTCCTTATCCCGGACAGGGGAGTTGACTTTCTTT	CASSLSLSRTGELTFF
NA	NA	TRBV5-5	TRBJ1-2	TGTGCCAGCAGCTTGGAACCCCGAGACTATGGCTACACCTTC	CASSLEPRDYGYTF
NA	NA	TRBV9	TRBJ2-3	TGTGCCAGCAGCGTAGCGGATGGATCCGCCGATACGCAGTATTTT	CASSVADGSADTQYF
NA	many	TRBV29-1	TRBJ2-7	TGCAGCGTTTTTCTGGGGGAGCAGTACTTC	CSVFLGEQYF
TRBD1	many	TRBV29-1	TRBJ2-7	TGCAGCGTTGTGGGGGGACAGGGGAGACCCTACGAGCAGTACTTC	CSVVGGQGRPYEQYF
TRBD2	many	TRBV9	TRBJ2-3	TGTGCCAGCAGCGTCCGACTAGCGGCATTCACAGATACGCAGTATTTT	CASSVRLAAFTDTQYF
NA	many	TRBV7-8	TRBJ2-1	TGTGCCAGCAGCTCCCCGGGGAATGAGCAGTTCTTC	CASSSPGNEQFF
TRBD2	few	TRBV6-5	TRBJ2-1	TGTGCCAGCAGTTACTCGGTCGCGGGGGGCTACAATGAGCAGTTCTTC	CASSYSVAGGYNEQFF
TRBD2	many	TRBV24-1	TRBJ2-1	TGTGCCACAGCCAGCGGGAGGGGAAATGAGCAGTTCTTC	CATASGRGNEQFF
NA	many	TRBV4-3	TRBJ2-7	TGCGCCAGCAGCCAAGGGGTAACGGACAGATCGGCCTACGAGCAGTACTTC	CASSQGVTDRSAYEQYF
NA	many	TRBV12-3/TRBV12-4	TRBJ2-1	TGTGCCAGCATTGGGTCTAGCGTGGGATATGAGCAGTTCTTC	CASIGSSVGYEQFF
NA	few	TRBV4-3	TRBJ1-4	TGCGCCAGCAGCCCTCAGGAGAGGGTGGCTAATGAAAAACTGTTTTTT	CASSPQERVANEKLFF
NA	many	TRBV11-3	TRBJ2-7	TGTGCCAGCAGCTTATTATGGGGCAGTGAGCAGTACTTC	CASSLLWGSEQYF
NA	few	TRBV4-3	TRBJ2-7	TGCGCCAGCAGCCAAGTTCAAGGGGCCTACGAGCAGTACTTC	CASSQVQGAYEQYF
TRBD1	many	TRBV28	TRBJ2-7	TGTGCCAGCAGTCCAACAGGGGATCCCTCCTACGAGCAGTACTTC	CASSPTGDPSYEQYF
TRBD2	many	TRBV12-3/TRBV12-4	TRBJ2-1	TGTGCCAGCAGTTTAATCCCCAAGCGGGAGGGCTACAATGAGCAGTTCTTC	CASSLIPKREGYNEQFF
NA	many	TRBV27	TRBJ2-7	TGTGCCAGCAGTCCCCAAAATTTCGGCGAGCAGTACTTC	CASSPQNFGEQYF
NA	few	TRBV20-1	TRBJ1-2	TGCAGTGCAAACTATGGCTACACCTTC	CSANYGYTF
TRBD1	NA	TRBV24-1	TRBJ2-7	TGTGCCACCAGTGGGACAGGGGGTTACGAGCAGTACTTC	CATSGTGGYEQYF
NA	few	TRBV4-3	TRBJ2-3	TGCGCCAGCAGCCAAGAATGGGGGCTCACAGATACGCAGTATTTT	CASSQEWGLTDTQYF
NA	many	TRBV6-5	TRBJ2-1	TGTGCCAGCAAAAGGGACTTCCTATCGAATGAGCAGTTCTTC	CASKRDFLSNEQFF
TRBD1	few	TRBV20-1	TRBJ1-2	TGCAGTGCGGGGACAGGGGGCAACTATGGCTACACCTTC	CSAGTGGNYGYTF